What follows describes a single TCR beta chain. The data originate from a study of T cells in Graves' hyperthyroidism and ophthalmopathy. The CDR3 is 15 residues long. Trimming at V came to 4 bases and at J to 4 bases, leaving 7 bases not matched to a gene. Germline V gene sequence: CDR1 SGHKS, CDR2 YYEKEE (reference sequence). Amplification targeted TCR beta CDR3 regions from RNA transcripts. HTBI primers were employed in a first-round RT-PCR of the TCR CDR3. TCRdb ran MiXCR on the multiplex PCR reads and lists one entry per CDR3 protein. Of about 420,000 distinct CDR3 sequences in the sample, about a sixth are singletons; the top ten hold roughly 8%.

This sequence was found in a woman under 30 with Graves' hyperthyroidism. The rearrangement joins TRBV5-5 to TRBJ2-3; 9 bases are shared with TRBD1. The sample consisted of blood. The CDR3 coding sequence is TGTGCCAGCAGCCGGGGACAGGGAGGCGCAGATACGCAGTATTTT. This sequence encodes CASSRGQGGADTQYF.